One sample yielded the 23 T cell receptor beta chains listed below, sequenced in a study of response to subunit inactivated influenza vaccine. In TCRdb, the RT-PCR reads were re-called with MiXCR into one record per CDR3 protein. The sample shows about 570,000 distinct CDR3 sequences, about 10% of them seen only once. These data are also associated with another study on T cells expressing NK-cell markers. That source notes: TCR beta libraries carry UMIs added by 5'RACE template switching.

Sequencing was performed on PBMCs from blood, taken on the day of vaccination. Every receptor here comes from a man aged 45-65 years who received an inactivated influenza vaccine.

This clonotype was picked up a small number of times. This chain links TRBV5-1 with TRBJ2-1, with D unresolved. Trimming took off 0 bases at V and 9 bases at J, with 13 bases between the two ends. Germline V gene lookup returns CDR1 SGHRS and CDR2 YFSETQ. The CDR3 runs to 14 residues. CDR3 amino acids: CASSLVSGLGEQFF. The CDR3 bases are TGCGCCAGCAGCTTGGTATCAGGCCTGGGTGAGCAGTTCTTC.

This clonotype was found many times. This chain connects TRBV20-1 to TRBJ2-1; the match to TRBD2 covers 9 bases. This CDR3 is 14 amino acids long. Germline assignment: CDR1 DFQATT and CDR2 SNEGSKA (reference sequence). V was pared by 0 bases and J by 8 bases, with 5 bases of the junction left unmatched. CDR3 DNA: TGCAGTGCTAGAGATCGACTAGCGGATTATGAGCAGTTCTTC. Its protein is CSARDRLADYEQFF.

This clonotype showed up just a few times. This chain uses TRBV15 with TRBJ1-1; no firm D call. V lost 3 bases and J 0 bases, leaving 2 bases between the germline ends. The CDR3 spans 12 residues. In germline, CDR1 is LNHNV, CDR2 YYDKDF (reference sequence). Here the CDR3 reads CATSRMNTEAFF. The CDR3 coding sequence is TGTGCCACCAGCAGGATGAACACTGAAGCTTTCTTT.

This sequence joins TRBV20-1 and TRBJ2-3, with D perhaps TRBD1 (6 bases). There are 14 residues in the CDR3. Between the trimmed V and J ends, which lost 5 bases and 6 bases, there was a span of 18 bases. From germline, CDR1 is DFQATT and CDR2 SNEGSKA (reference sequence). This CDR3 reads CSALRDTALDTQYF. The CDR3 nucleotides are TGCAGTGCTCTCCGGGACACCGCCCTGGATACGCAGTATTTT.

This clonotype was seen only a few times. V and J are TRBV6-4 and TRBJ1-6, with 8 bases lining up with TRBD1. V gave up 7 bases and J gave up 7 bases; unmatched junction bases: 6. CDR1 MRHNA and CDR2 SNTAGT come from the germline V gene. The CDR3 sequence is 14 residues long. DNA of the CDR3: TGTGCCAGCATTAACAGGGGGGGCAATTCACCCCTCCACTTT. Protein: CASINRGGNSPLHF.

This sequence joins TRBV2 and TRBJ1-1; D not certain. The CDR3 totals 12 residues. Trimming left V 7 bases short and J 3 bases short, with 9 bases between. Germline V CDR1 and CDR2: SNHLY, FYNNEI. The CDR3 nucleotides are TGTGCCAGCATTTGGAGGGACACTGAAGCTTTCTTT. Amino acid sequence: CASIWRDTEAFF.

DNA for the CDR3: TGTGCCAGTACCGAGACAGGGACGGGGACTGAAGCTTTCTTT. It specifies CASTETGTGTEAFF. The chain uses TRBV19 and TRBJ1-1; the match to TRBD1 covers 7 bases. Germline V gives CDR1 LNHDA, CDR2 SQIVND (reference sequence). This CDR3 has 14 amino acids. The ends lost 7 bases at V and 5 bases at J; junction bases unmatched: 10.

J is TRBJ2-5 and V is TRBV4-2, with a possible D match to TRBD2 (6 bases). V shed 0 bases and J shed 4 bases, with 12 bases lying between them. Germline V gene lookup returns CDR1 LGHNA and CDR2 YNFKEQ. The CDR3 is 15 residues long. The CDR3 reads CASSQDAGWVETQYF. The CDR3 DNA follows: TGTGCCAGCAGCCAAGATGCGGGGTGGGTAGAGACCCAGTACTTC.

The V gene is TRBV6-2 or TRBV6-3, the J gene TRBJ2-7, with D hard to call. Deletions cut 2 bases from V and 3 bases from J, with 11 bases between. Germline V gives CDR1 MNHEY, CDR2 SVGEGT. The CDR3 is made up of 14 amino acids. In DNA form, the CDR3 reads TGTGCCAGCAGTTACAAACAGCTGTTCTACGAGCAGTACTTC. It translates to CASSYKQLFYEQYF.

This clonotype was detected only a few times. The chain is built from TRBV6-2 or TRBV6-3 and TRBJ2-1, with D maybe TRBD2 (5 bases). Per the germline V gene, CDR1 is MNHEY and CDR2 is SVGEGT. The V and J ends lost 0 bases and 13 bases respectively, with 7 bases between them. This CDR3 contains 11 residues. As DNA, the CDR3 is TGTGCCAGCAGTTACTCGGCGGGCCAGTTCTTC. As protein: CASSYSAGQFF.

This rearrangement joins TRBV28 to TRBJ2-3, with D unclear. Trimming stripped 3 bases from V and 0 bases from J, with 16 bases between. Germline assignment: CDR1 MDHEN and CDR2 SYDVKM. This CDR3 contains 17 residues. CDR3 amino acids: CASSLVGRPLSTDTQYF. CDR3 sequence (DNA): TGTGCCAGCAGTTTGGTTGGCAGACCCCTTAGCACAGATACGCAGTATTTT.

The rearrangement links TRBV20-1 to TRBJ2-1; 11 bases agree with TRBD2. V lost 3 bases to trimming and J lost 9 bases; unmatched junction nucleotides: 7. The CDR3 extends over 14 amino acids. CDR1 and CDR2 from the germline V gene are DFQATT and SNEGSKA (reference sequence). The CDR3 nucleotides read TGCAGTGCTAGTATGACTAGCGGGATTGTTGAGCAGTTCTTC. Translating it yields CSASMTSGIVEQFF.

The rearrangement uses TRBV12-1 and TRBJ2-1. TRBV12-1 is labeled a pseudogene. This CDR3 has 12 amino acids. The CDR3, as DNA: TGTGCCAGCGGAGACCCTGACAATGAGCAGTTCTTC. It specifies CASGDPDNEQFF.

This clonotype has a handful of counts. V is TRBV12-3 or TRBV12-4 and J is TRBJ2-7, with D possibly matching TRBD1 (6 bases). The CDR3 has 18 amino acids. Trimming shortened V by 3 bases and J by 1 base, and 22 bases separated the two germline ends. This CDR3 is CASSFSPRGAVFSYEQYF. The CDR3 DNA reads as TGTGCCAGCAGTTTCTCCCCCAGGGGAGCAGTCTTTTCCTACGAGCAGTACTTC.

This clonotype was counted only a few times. The DNA for the CDR3 is TGTGCCAGCAGTTTAAGGACAGGGACCGGGGAGCTGTTTTTT. Translation: CASSLRTGTGELFF. This chain uses TRBV12-3 or TRBV12-4 with TRBJ2-2; TRBD1 matches at 8 bases. V lost 2 bases, J lost 5 bases, and 1 base stayed unmatched. The CDR3 length is 14 residues.

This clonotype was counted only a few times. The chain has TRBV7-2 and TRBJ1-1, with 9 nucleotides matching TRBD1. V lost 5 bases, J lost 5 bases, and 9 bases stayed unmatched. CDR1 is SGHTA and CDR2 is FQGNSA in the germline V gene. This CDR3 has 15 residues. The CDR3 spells CASSQRRDRVTEAFF. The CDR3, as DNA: TGTGCCAGCAGCCAGAGACGGGACAGGGTTACTGAAGCTTTCTTT.

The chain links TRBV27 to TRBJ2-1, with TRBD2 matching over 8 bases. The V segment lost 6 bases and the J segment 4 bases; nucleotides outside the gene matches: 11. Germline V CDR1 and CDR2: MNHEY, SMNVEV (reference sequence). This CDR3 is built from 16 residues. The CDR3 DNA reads TGTGCCAGCAGCGAGCTTTTAGCGGGGTCTTACAATGAGCAGTTCTTC. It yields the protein CASSELLAGSYNEQFF.

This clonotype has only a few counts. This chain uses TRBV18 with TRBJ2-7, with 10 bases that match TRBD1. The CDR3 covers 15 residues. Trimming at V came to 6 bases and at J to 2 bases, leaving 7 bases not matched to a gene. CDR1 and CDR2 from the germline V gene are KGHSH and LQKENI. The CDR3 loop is CASSNQGTGAYEQYF. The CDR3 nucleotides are TGTGCCAGCTCGAACCAAGGGACAGGGGCCTACGAGCAGTACTTC.

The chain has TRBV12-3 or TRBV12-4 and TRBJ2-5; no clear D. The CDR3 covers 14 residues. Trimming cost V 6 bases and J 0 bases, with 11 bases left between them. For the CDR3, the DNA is TGTGCCAGCAGCCTCACACCGTACCAAGAGACCCAGTACTTC. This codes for CASSLTPYQETQYF.

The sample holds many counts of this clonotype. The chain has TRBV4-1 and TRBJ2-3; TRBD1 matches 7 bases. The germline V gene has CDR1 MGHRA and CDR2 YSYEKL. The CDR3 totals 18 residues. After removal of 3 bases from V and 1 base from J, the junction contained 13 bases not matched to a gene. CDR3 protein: CASSHPDRVGSRTDTQYF. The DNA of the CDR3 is TGCGCCAGCAGCCACCCTGACAGGGTCGGGTCGCGCACAGATACGCAGTATTTT.

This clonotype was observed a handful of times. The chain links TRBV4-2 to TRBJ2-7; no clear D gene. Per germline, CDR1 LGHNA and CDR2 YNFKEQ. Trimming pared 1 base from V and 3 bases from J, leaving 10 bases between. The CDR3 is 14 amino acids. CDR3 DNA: TGTGCCAGCAGCCAAGTTGCGGCCGACTACGAGCAGTACTTC. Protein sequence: CASSQVAADYEQYF.

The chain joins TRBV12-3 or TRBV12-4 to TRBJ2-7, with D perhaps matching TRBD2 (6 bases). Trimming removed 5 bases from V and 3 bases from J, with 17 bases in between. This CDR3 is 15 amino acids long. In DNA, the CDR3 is TGTGCCAGCAGTACACGACCGGGACTCAGCTACGAGCAGTACTTC. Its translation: CASSTRPGLSYEQYF.

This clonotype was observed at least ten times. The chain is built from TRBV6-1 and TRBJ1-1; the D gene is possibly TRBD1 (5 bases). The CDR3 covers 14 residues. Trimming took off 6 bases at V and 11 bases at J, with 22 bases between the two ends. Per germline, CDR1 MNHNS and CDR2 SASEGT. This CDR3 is CASRIQDILGSAFF. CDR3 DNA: TGTGCCAGCAGGATCCAGGACATTCTCGGGTCGGCTTTCTTT.